This T cell receptor (beta chain) was recorded in a study of blood T cell repertoires in COVID-19. Study as a whole: T cells, B-cell-depleted T cells, or PBMCs provided the cDNA or gDNA that served as material.

Sequenced by immunoSEQ multiplex PCR; TCRdb stores in-frame clones only, minus some. The sample lists 300,000 to 350,000 clones, 90% to 95% seen once, with roughly 3.5% in the top ten. Input material: peripheral blood. The source of this sequence is a woman under 30 who had recovered from COVID-19.

The CDR3 nucleotides are TGTGCCAGCAGTCTCGGCGGGGAGAACACTGAAGCTTTCTTT. Residues: CASSLGGENTEAFF. The V and J genes are TRBV6-5 and TRBJ1-1; no clear D gene. There are 14 residues in the CDR3. Germline values: CDR1 MNHEY, CDR2 SVGAGI. Trimming took off 5 bases at V and 1 base at J, with 11 bases between the two ends.